A single sample gave rise to the 5 T cell receptor beta chains below, sequenced in a study of CD8 T cells in Susac syndrome. Reverse transcription of roughly 0.5 to 1 ug RNA was carried out with random hexamers. TCRdb re-called the immunoSEQ multiplex PCR reads through MiXCR, storing one row per CDR3 protein. The sample lists more than 150,000 distinct CDR3 sequences; approximately 93% were seen once. The sample consisted of CD8+ T cells from PBMCs. The receptors stem from a human donor with multiple sclerosis.

The genes are TRBV29-1 and TRBJ1-2; possible D gene TRBD1, 5 bases. Germline assignment: CDR1 SQVTM and CDR2 ANQGSEA. Trimming took 4 bases from V and 4 from J, leaving 16 bases between them. The CDR3 covers 14 residues. The CDR3 spells CSVAGGLSAYGYTF. CDR3 bases: TGCAGCGTTGCCGGGGGTCTTTCAGCCTATGGCTACACCTTC.

The genes are TRBV27 and TRBJ1-5; D call uncertain. The ends were cut back, 8 bases at V and 4 bases at J, with 12 bases in the middle. CDR1 is MNHEY and CDR2 is SMNVEV in the germline V gene (reference sequence). The CDR3 totals 13 residues. CDR3 sequence (DNA): TGTGCCAGCGGATACCTCATAAATCAGCCCCAGCATTTT. This gives the protein CASGYLINQPQHF.

The CDR3 region has the DNA TGCAGTGCTAGAGGTCGTTGGACTGAAGCTTTCTTT. Its protein is CSARGRWTEAFF. The genes are TRBV20-1 and TRBJ1-1; no clear D. V shed 1 base and J shed 5 bases, with 8 bases lying between them. The CDR3 has 12 residues. Germline V gene lookup returns CDR1 DFQATT and CDR2 SNEGSKA (reference sequence).

The chain uses TRBV7-9 and TRBJ1-2, with D tentatively TRBD1 (5 bases). V lost 7 bases and J 4 bases, leaving 16 bases between the germline ends. Looked up from germline, CDR1 is SEHNR and CDR2 is FQNEAQ (reference sequence). The CDR3 has 14 amino acids. CDR3 sequence reads: CASTQGGGAYGYTF. The CDR3 DNA reads TGTGCCAGCACCCAAGGCGGGGGAGCCTATGGCTACACCTTC.

The J gene is TRBJ1-2, the V gene TRBV3-1; 12 bases map to TRBD1. V lost 0 bases, J lost 4 bases, and 6 bases stayed unmatched. This CDR3 region has 17 residues. From germline, CDR1 is LGHDT and CDR2 YNNKEL (reference sequence). CDR3 bases: TGTGCCAGCAGCCAAGAAGGGACAGGGGGCTTCATCTATGGCTACACCTTC. This sequence encodes CASSQEGTGGFIYGYTF.